What follows are 27 T cell receptor beta chains derived from one specimen sequenced in a study of T cell clonality in common variable immunodeficiency. Assay used: immunoSEQ multiplex PCR; TCRdb lists only in-frame clones, some missing. This set yields approximately 75,000 clones and no singletons; the top ten hold 0.65% to 0.8%. Source material: peripheral blood mononuclear cells. The receptors were sampled from a person aged 18 to 75 in good health.

This clone occurred many times. The read halts 3 residues ahead of the CDR3 end, with the missing end drawn from the germline J gene. This rearrangement joins TRBV11-3 to TRBJ2-7; perhaps TRBD1 as D (6 bases). This CDR3 has 15 residues. The germline V and J ends were trimmed by 6 bases and 1 base, with 16 bases remaining between them. Germline V lookup: CDR1 SGHNT, CDR2 YENEEA. CDR3 DNA, as far as it was read: TGTGCCAGCAGTCCACCACAGGGCCATTCCTACGAG. It encodes CASSPPQGHSYE. The entire CDR3 protein is CASSPPQGHSYEQYF.

This clone was seen at least ten times. The CDR3 goes on 3 residues after the read ends, and that part is filled in from the germline J gene. The V gene is TRBV19, the J gene TRBJ1-6; 7 positions agree with TRBD1. The CDR3 covers 16 residues. Germline-derived CDR1 and CDR2 are LNHDA and SQIVND (reference sequence). The V segment lost 8 bases and the J segment 0 bases; nucleotides outside the gene matches: 7. The CDR3 here is CASSTGARSYNSPLHF. CDR3 DNA, as far as it was read: TGTGCCAGTTCAACAGGGGCCCGCTCCTATAATTCACCC. The full variable domain, completed using reference TRBV19 and TRBJ1-6, is DGGITQSPKYLFRKEGQNVTLSCEQNLNHDAMYWYRQDPGQGLRLIYYSQIVNDFQKGDIAEGYSVSREKKESFPLTVTSAQKNPTAFYLCASSTGARSYNSPLHFGNGTRLTVT.

This clone was counted ten times or more. The DNA ends 3 residues before the CDR3 does, and the rest of the CDR3 is filled in from the germline J gene. The chain combines TRBV29-1 with TRBJ1-2; D gene uncertain. V lost 1 base to trimming and J lost 7 bases, with 13 bases between them. CDR1 is SQVTM and CDR2 is ANQGSEA in the germline V gene. The CDR3 covers 13 residues. The CDR3 is CSVEGEGFGGYTF. Incomplete CDR3 DNA: TGCAGCGTTGAAGGTGAGGGTTTCGGTGGC.

This clone has ten or more counts. The CDR3 end lies 3 residues beyond the end of the read and is filled in from the germline J gene. The V and J genes are TRBV20-1 and TRBJ2-4, with TRBD2 matching 11 bases. After removal of 4 bases from V and 3 bases from J, the junction contained 11 bases not matched to a gene. Germline-derived CDR1 and CDR2 are DFQATT and SNEGSKA (reference sequence). This CDR3 has 17 amino acids. Partial CDR3 DNA: TGCAGTGCTACGACTAGCGGGAATCTTTGGGGCAAAAACATT. This encodes CSATTSGNLWGKNI. The whole CDR3 region reads CSATTSGNLWGKNIQYF.

This clone showed up many times. The CDR3 end falls 3 residues outside the read, so it is completed with the germline J gene. The chain uses TRBV20-1 and TRBJ2-1, with 12 positions matching TRBD2. V gave up 6 bases and J gave up 8 bases; unmatched junction bases: 17. This CDR3 comprises 17 residues. Germline V gene data show CDR1 as DFQATT and CDR2 as SNEGSKA (reference sequence). Partial CDR3 DNA: TGCAGTGCAAAGACTAGCGGGAGTTTCGGTTTAAGGGATGAG. Translated, it gives CSAKTSGSFGLRDE. The full-length CDR3 reads as CSAKTSGSFGLRDEQFF.

Many counts were recorded for this clone. The CDR3 extends 3 residues past the end of the read, so its final part is completed from the germline J gene. The chain employs TRBV5-1 and TRBJ2-1; a possible D gene is TRBD1 (5 bases). This CDR3 spans 14 amino acids. V was cut by 0 bases and J by 5 bases, with 9 bases left in between. Germline-derived CDR1 and CDR2 are SGHRS and YFSETQ. Partial CDR3 DNA: TGCGCCAGCAGCTTGGGAGGCAGGGACAATGAG. Translating it yields CASSLGGRDNE. In full, the CDR3 reads CASSLGGRDNEQFF.

The CDR3 bases that were read are TGTGCCAGCACCCCTACCGCAGGGTCTCGCTACGAG. Its translation is CASTPTAGSRYE. The CDR3 in full is CASTPTAGSRYEQYF. The chain combines TRBV27 with TRBJ2-7; maybe TRBD1 (5 bases). The read terminates 3 residues before the CDR3 end, so the remaining end is supplied by the germline J gene. V lost 7 bases and J 3 bases, leaving 19 bases between the germline ends. Germline V CDR1 and CDR2: MNHEY, SMNVEV (reference sequence). The CDR3 sequence is 15 residues long.

This clone was detected ten times or more. The CDR3 end falls 3 residues outside the read, so it is completed with the germline J gene. V is TRBV12-3 or TRBV12-4 and J is TRBJ1-4; 8 bases are shared with TRBD1. V dropped 9 bases and J dropped 4; count of bases not matched to a gene: 7. The CDR3 has 14 residues. Incomplete CDR3 DNA: TGTGCCAGTCAGCTTGACAGGGGTAATGAAAAA. Residues: CASQLDRGNEK. The whole CDR3 reads CASQLDRGNEKLFF.

The table lists this clone with many counts. The read terminates 3 residues ahead of where the CDR3 ends, so the germline J gene completes it. This chain links TRBV20-1 with TRBJ2-1, with 11 bases identical to TRBD2. In germline, CDR1 is DFQATT, CDR2 SNEGSKA (reference sequence). V was pared by 5 bases and J by 4 bases, with 7 bases of the junction left unmatched. This CDR3 is 15 amino acids long. CDR3 DNA, as far as it was read: TGCAGTGCTCCCACCCCTAGCGGGGGGTACAATGAG. As protein: CSAPTPSGGYNE. The full CDR3 protein is CSAPTPSGGYNEQFF.

This clone was detected ten times or more. The read terminates 3 residues before the CDR3 end, so the remaining end is supplied by the germline J gene. The chain joins TRBV29-1 to TRBJ1-1; D possibly corresponds to TRBD1 (5 bases). The CDR3 is made up of 15 amino acids. V was trimmed by 4 bases and J by 2 bases, leaving 17 bases between them. Per the germline V gene, CDR1 is SQVTM and CDR2 is ANQGSEA. The sequenced part of the CDR3 DNA is TGCAGCGTTGCACTACCGACAGAGATCAACACTGAA. As protein: CSVALPTEINTE. The complete CDR3 protein is CSVALPTEINTEAFF.

This clone showed up many times. Read data end 3 residues before the CDR3 end; the end is taken from the germline J gene. The V gene is TRBV7-3, the J gene TRBJ2-5; D not certain. The CDR3 loop spans 13 amino acids. Germline loops: CDR1 SGHTA, CDR2 FQGTGA. The V gene lost 5 bases and the J gene lost 5 bases, with 12 bases spanning the gap. The CDR3 spells CASSPSLIETQYF. CDR3 DNA (partial): TGTGCCAGCAGCCCCTCCCTAATCGAGACC.

This clone was seen at least ten times. The sequence runs out 3 residues before the end of the CDR3; the remainder is reconstructed from the germline J gene. The chain couples TRBV20-1 to TRBJ1-3; no firm D call. The V end lost 5 bases, the J end lost 0 bases, and 11 bases lay between the germline ends. CDR1 and CDR2 from the germline V gene are DFQATT and SNEGSKA (reference sequence). The CDR3 covers 14 residues. The CDR3 is CSASDFYSGNTIYF. The sequenced CDR3 bases are TGCAGTGCTTCTGACTTCTACTCTGGAAACACC.

This clone was seen at least ten times. The read is 3 residues too short to cover the CDR3 end, so that end is filled in from the germline J gene. The rearrangement links TRBV29-1 to TRBJ2-3; 11 nucleotides match TRBD2. With 3 bases clipped from V and 5 bases from J, the junction kept 4 bases outside the gene matches. There are 14 residues in the CDR3. Germline CDR1 reads SQVTM; CDR2 reads ANQGSEA. The CDR3 reads CSVDLAGGGDTQYF. The sequenced part of the CDR3 DNA is TGCAGCGTTGACCTAGCGGGAGGAGGAGATACG.

This clone has a handful of counts. The CDR3 end lies 3 residues beyond the end of the read and is filled in from the germline J gene. The V call is TRBV20-1, the J call TRBJ2-1, with 9 bases that match TRBD1. CDR3 length: 15 amino acids. Trimming cost V 6 bases and J 8 bases; bases outside gene matches: 14. CDR1 is DFQATT, CDR2 SNEGSKA, per germline (reference sequence). The sequenced CDR3 bases are TGCAGTGCCCTTACGGGACAGGGTATTGTAGATGAG. Translation: CSALTGQGIVDE. The whole CDR3 region reads CSALTGQGIVDEQFF.

CDR3 bases read: TGCAGTGCTAGCGTTCCGGGACTAGCGGGAGACCTGAGACTCTCCTACGAG. Encoded protein: CSASVPGLAGDLRLSYE. Given in full, the CDR3 is CSASVPGLAGDLRLSYEQYF. This chain links TRBV20-1 with TRBJ2-7, with 14 bases matching TRBD2. The CDR3 end falls 3 residues outside the read, so it is completed with the germline J gene. After removal of 3 bases from V and 0 bases from J, the junction contained 16 bases not matched to a gene. This CDR3 has 20 amino acids. Germline V gene lookup returns CDR1 DFQATT and CDR2 SNEGSKA (reference sequence).

At least ten counts were recorded for this clone. The CDR3 extends 3 residues past the end of the read, so its final part is completed from the germline J gene. The chain has TRBV7-9 and TRBJ1-3; TRBD1 matches 7 bases. Germline V gives CDR1 SEHNR, CDR2 FQNEAQ (reference sequence). After removal of 5 bases from V and 0 bases from J, the junction contained 4 bases not matched to a gene. The CDR3 consists of 15 residues. The covered CDR3 bases are TGTGCCAGCAGCACGACAGGGTACTCTGGAAACACC. This gives the protein CASSTTGYSGNT. The entire CDR3 reads CASSTTGYSGNTIYF. The full variable domain, in which reference TRBV7-9 and TRBJ1-3 provide the parts outside the CDR3, is DTGVSQNPRHKITKRGQNVTFRCDPISEHNRLYWYRQTLGQGPEFLTYFQNEAQLEKSRLLSDRFSAERPKGSFSTLEIQRTEQGDSAMYLCASSTTGYSGNTIYFGEGSWLTVV.

There are many counts of this clone. The read comes to an end 3 residues before the CDR3 does, leaving the germline J gene to fill in the end. This rearrangement joins TRBV20-1 to TRBJ2-6; tentatively, D is TRBD1 (6 bases). The germline V and J ends were trimmed by 5 bases and 1 base, with 18 bases remaining between them. This CDR3 comprises 17 residues. Germline CDR1 and CDR2: DFQATT and SNEGSKA (reference sequence). The CDR3 bases that were read are TGCAGTGCTCGCGGCCGGGACACCTCATCTGGGGCCAACGTC. This gives the protein CSARGRDTSSGANV. The entire CDR3 protein is CSARGRDTSSGANVLTF.

This clone was recorded many times. The CDR3 is cut off 3 residues early in the read; its end comes from the germline J gene. This chain connects TRBV18 to TRBJ2-5; 7 bases map to TRBD1. CDR3 length: 14 amino acids. Germline V gene lookup returns CDR1 KGHSH and CDR2 LQKENI. Trimming removed 3 bases from V and 5 bases from J; junction bases left unmatched: 6. The CDR3 DNA, read in part, is TGTGCCAGCTCACCGGAGACAGGGCGGGAGACC. It codes for CASSPETGRET. The whole CDR3 region reads CASSPETGRETQYF.

The table lists this clone with many counts. The CDR3 goes on 3 residues after the read ends, and that part is filled in from the germline J gene. The chain is built from TRBV7-2 and TRBJ2-5; 10 bases agree with TRBD2. The CDR3 is made up of 15 amino acids. Germline V CDR1 and CDR2: SGHTA, FQGNSA. The junction had 1 base not matched to a gene; V was cut back by 0 bases and J by 3 bases. The DNA read from the CDR3 is TGTGCCAGCAGCTTAGCAGGACTAGCGGAAGAGACC. Translation: CASSLAGLAEET. The CDR3, in full, reads CASSLAGLAEETQYF. Variable domain in full (rest from reference TRBV7-2 and TRBJ2-5): GAGVSQSPSNKVTEKGKDVELRCDPISGHTALYWYRQSLGQGLEFLIYFQGNSAPDKSGLPSDRFSAERTGGSVSTLTIQRTQQEDSAVYLCASSLAGLAEETQYFGPGTRLLVL.

This clone has ten or more counts. The observed sequence ends 3 residues before the CDR3 terminus, with the missing tail filled in from the germline J gene. The rearrangement uses TRBV5-1 and TRBJ2-4; 14 bases are a match to TRBD2. V gave up 0 bases and J gave up 8 bases; unmatched junction bases: 4. This CDR3 comprises 16 residues. Per the germline V gene, CDR1 is SGHRS and CDR2 is YFSETQ. The CDR3: CASSLGLAGGRDIQYF. The part of the CDR3 DNA that was read is TGCGCCAGCAGCTTGGGACTAGCGGGAGGGCGAGACATT.

Points on this clone: From the germline J gene comes the end of the CDR3, since the read stops 3 residues before it. The chain combines TRBV20-1 with TRBJ2-1; D is ambiguous. The CDR3 sequence is 13 residues long. From germline, CDR1 is DFQATT and CDR2 SNEGSKA (reference sequence). Trimming shortened V by 3 bases and J by 4 bases, and 10 bases separated the two germline ends. The CDR3 sequence: CSASPLGYNEQFF. The sequenced CDR3 bases are TGCAGTGCTAGCCCCTTAGGGTACAATGAG.

This clone has at least ten counts. The read halts 3 residues ahead of the CDR3 end, with the missing end drawn from the germline J gene. The chain links TRBV19 to TRBJ2-4, with D possibly being TRBD2 (6 bases). The V gene lost 0 bases and the J gene lost 9 bases, with 15 bases spanning the gap. This CDR3 spans 15 amino acids. CDR1 LNHDA and CDR2 SQIVND come from the germline V gene (reference sequence). CDR3 region: CASSIEAAGWGIQYF. CDR3 bases read: TGTGCCAGTAGTATAGAGGCTGCGGGATGGGGCATT.

This clone was recorded at least ten times. The DNA ends 3 residues before the CDR3 does, and the rest of the CDR3 is filled in from the germline J gene. The rearrangement uses TRBV2 and TRBJ2-1, with TRBD2 identical over 9 bases. Germline trimming cut 10 bases from V and 5 bases from J; bases unmatched to any gene: 9. This CDR3 is built from 14 residues. CDR1 and CDR2 from the germline V gene are SNHLY and FYNNEI. The CDR3: CAKVSGSKNNEQFF. The CDR3 bases that were read are TGTGCCAAGGTTAGCGGGAGTAAAAACAATGAG.

At least ten counts were recorded for this clone. The observed sequence ends 3 residues before the CDR3 terminus, with the missing tail filled in from the germline J gene. The chain recombines TRBV2 with TRBJ2-5, with TRBD1 matching over 9 bases. V shed 8 bases and J 2 bases; nucleotides not matched to a gene: 12. This CDR3 has 16 amino acids. Germline loops: CDR1 SNHLY, CDR2 FYNNEI. The CDR3 reads CASVKGDDRGQETQYF. The sequenced CDR3 bases are TGTGCCAGCGTTAAGGGGGATGACAGGGGGCAAGAGACC.

In its sample, this clone was seen many times. The read finishes 3 residues shy of the CDR3 end, and the germline J gene is used to complete it. The chain joins TRBV7-2 to TRBJ2-5, with 9 bases fitting TRBD2. The germline V gene encodes CDR1 SGHTA and CDR2 FQGNSA. The CDR3 is made up of 14 amino acids. The junction had 5 bases not matched to a gene; V was cut back by 2 bases and J by 7 bases. Partial CDR3 DNA: TGTGCCAGCAGCTTACATAGCGGGAGCGGGACC. It encodes CASSLHSGSGT. The entire CDR3 sequence reads CASSLHSGSGTQYF. The variable domain in full, completed from reference TRBV7-2 and TRBJ2-5, reads GAGVSQSPSNKVTEKGKDVELRCDPISGHTALYWYRQSLGQGLEFLIYFQGNSAPDKSGLPSDRFSAERTGGSVSTLTIQRTQQEDSAVYLCASSLHSGSGTQYFGPGTRLLVL.

This clone was seen repeatedly, ten times or more. The CDR3 end lies 3 residues beyond the end of the read and is filled in from the germline J gene. This sequence joins TRBV6-4 and TRBJ2-5, with a tentative D call TRBD1 (6 bases). CDR1 is MRHNA and CDR2 is SNTAGT in the germline V gene. Trimming cost V 3 bases and J 1 base, with 12 bases left between them. CDR3 length: 15 residues. The CDR3 DNA, read in part, is TGTGCCAGCAGTGAATCCGGGACACCCCAAGAGACC. Translating it yields CASSESGTPQET. In full, the CDR3 is CASSESGTPQETQYF.

This clone was counted ten times or more. The read stops 3 residues short of the end of the CDR3; the missing end is completed from the germline J gene. This chain connects TRBV5-4 to TRBJ1-1; no clear D. CDR3 size: 14 residues. Germline CDR1 and CDR2: SGHNT and YYREEE (reference sequence). V was pared by 0 bases and J by 6 bases, with 12 bases between. The CDR3 DNA, read in part, is TGTGCCAGCAGCTTGGACTTGGTGCTCTCTGAA. Translated: CASSLDLVLSE. The whole CDR3 protein reads CASSLDLVLSEAFF.